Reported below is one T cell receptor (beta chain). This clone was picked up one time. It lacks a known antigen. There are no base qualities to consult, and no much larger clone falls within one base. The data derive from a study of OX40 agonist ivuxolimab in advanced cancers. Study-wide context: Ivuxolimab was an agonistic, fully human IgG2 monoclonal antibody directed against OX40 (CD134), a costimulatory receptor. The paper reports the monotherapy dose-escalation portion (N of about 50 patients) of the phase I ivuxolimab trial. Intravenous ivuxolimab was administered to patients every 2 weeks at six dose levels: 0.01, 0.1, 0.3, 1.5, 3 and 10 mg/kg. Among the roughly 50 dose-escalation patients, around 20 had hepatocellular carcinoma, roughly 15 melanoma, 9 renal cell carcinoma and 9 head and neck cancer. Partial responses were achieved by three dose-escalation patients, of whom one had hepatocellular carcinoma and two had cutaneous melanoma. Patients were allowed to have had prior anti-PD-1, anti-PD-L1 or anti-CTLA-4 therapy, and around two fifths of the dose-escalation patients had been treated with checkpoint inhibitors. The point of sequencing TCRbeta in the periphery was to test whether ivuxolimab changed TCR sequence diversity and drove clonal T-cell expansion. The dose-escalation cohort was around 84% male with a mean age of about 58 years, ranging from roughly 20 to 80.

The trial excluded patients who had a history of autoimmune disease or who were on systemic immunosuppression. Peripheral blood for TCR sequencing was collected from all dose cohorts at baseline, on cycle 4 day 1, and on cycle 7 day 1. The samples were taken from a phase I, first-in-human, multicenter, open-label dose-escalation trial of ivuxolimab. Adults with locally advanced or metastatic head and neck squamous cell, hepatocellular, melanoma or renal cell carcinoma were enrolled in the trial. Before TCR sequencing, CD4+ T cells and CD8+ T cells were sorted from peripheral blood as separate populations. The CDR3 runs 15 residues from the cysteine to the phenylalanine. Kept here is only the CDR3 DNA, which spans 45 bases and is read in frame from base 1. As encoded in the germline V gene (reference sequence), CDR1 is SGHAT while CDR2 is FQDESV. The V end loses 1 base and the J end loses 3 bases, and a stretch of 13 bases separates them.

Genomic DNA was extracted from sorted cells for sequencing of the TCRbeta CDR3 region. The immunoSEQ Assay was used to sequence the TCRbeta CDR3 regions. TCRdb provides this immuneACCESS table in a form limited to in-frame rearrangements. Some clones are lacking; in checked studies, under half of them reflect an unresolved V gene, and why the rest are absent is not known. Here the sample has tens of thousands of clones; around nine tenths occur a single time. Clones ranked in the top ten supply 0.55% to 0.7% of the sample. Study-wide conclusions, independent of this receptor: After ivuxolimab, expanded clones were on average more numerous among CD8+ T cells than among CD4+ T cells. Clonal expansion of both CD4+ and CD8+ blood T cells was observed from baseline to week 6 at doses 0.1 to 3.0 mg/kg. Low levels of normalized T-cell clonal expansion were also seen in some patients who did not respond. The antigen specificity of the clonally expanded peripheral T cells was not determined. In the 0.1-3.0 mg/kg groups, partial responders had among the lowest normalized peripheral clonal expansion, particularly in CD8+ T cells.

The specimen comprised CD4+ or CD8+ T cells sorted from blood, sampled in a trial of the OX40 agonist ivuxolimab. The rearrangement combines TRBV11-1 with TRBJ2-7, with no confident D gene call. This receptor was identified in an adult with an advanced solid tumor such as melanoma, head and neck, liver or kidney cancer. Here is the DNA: TGTGCCAGCAGCTTAGATCCCGCACCCAACTACGAGCAGTACTTC. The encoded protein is CASSLDPAPNYEQYF.